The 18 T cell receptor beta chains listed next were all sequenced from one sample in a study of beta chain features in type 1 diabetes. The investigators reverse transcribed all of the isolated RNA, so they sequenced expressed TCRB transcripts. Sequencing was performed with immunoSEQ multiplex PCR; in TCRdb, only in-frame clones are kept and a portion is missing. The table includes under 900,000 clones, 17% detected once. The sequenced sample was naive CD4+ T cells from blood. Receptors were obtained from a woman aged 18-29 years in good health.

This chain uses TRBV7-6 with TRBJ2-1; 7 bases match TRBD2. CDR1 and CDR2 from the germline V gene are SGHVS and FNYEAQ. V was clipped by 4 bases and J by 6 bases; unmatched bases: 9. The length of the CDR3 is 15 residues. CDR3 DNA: TGTGCCAGCAGCTCGGGGACTATCCAGCGCAATGAGCAGTTCTTC. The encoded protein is CASSSGTIQRNEQFF. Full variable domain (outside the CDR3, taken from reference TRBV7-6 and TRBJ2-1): GAGVSQSPRYKVTKRGQDVALRCDPISGHVSLYWYRQALGQGPEFLTYFNYEAQQDKSGLPNDRFSAERPEGSISTLTIQRTEQRDSAMYRCASSSGTIQRNEQFFGPGTRLTVL.

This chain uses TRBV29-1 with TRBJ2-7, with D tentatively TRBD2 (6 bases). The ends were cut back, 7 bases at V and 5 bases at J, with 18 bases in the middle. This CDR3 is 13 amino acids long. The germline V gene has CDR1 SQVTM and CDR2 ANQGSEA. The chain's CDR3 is CSGTLRGNDEQYF. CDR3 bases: TGCAGCGGGACACTACGGGGGAATGACGAGCAGTACTTC.

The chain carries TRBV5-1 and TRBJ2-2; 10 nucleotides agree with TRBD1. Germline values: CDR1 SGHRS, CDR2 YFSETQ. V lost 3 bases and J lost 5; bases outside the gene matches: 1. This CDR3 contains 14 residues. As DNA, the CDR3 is TGCGCCAGCAGCTGGACAGGGGGAACCGGGGAGCTGTTTTTT. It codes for CASSWTGGTGELFF.

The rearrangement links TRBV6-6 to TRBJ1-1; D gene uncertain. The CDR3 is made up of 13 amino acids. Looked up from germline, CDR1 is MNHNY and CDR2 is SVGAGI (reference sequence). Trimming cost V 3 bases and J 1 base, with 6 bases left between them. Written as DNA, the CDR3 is TGTGCCAGCAGTTATAAGAGGAACACTGAAGCTTTCTTT. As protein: CASSYKRNTEAFF.

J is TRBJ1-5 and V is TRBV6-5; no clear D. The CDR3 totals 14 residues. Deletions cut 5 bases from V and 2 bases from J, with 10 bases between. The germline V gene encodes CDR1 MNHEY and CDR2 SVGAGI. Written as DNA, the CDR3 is TGTGCCAGCAGTCTTAAAGATGGCAATCAGCCCCAGCATTTT. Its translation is CASSLKDGNQPQHF.

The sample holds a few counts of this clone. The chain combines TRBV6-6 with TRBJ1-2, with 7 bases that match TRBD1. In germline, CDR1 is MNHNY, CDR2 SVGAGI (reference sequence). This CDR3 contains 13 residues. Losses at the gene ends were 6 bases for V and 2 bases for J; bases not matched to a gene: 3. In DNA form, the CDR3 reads TGTGCCAGCAGATTGGGACAGAACTATGGCTACACCTTC. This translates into CASRLGQNYGYTF.

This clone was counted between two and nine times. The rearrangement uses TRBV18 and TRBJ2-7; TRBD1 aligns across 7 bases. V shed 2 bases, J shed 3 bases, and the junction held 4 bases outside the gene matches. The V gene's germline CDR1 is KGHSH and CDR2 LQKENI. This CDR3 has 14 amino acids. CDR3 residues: CASSPVNRGYEQYF. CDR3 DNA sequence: TGTGCCAGCTCACCAGTGAACAGGGGCTACGAGCAGTACTTC.

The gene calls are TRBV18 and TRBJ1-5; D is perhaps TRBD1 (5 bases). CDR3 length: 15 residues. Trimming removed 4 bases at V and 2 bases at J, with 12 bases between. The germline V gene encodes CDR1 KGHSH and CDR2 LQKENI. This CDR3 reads CASSLGQGGNQPQHF. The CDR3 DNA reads TGTGCCAGCTCACTAGGACAAGGGGGCAATCAGCCCCAGCATTTT.

In DNA, the CDR3 is TGTGCCAGTAGTATAGTCAACAGTTACACCGGGGAGCTGTTTTTT. It codes for CASSIVNSYTGELFF. The V and J genes are TRBV19 and TRBJ2-2; D gene unclear. V was cut by 1 base and J by 3 bases, with 9 bases left in between. The CDR3 consists of 15 residues. Germline V lookup: CDR1 LNHDA, CDR2 SQIVND (reference sequence).

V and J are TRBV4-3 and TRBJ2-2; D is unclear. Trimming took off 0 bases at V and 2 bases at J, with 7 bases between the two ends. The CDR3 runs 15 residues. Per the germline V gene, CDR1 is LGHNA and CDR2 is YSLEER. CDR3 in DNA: TGCGCCAGCAGCCAAGATGAAAGAAACACCGGGGAGCTGTTTTTT. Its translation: CASSQDERNTGELFF.

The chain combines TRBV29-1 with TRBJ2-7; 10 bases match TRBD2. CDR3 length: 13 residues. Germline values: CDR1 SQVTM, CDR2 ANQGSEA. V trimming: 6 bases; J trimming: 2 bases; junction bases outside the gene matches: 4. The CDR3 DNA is TGCAGCGTAGCGGGAGGGCCCACCTACGAGCAGTACTTC. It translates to CSVAGGPTYEQYF.

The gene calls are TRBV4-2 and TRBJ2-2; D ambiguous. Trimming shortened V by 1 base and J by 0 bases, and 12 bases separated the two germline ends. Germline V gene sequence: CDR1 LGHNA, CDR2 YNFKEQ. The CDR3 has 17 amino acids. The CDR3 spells CASSQAPRRTNTGELFF. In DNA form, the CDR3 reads TGTGCCAGCAGCCAAGCCCCCCGGCGGACGAACACCGGGGAGCTGTTTTTT.

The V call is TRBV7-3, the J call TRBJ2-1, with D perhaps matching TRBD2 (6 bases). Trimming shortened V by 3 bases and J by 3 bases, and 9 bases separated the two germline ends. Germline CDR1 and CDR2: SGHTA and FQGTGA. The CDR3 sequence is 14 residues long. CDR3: CASSFGLSYNEQFF. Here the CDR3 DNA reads TGTGCCAGCAGCTTCGGACTAAGCTACAATGAGCAGTTCTTC. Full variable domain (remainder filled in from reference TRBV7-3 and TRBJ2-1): GAGVSQTPSNKVTEKGKYVELRCDPISGHTALYWYRQSLGQGPEFLIYFQGTGAADDSGLPNDRFFAVRPEGSVSTLKIQRTERGDSAVYLCASSFGLSYNEQFFGPGTRLTVL.

CDR3 protein: CASGVRRETQYF. The DNA for the CDR3 is TGCGCCAGCGGGGTCCGTCGGGAGACCCAGTACTTC. This chain uses TRBV5-1 with TRBJ2-5; unclear D gene. Trimming cost V 7 bases and J 5 bases, with 12 bases left between them. The CDR3 totals 12 residues. The germline V gene encodes CDR1 SGHRS and CDR2 YFSETQ.

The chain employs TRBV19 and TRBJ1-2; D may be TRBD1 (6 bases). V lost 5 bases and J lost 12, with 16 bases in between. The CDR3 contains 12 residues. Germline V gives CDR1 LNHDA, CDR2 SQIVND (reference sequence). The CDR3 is CASSARDKRHTF. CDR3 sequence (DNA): TGTGCCAGTAGTGCCCGGGACAAGCGACACACCTTC.

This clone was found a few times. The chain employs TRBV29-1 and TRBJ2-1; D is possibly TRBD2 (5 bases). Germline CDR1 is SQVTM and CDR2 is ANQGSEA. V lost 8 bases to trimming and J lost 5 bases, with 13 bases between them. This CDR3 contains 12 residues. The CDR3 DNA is TGCAGCTCCACTTGGAGGAACAATGAGCAGTTCTTC. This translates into CSSTWRNNEQFF.

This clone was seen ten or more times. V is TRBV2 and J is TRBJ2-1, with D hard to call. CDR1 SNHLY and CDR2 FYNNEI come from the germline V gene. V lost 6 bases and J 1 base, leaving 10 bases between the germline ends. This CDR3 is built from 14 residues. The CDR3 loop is CASRPIRSYNEQFF. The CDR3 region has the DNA TGTGCCAGCAGGCCCATAAGGTCCTACAATGAGCAGTTCTTC.

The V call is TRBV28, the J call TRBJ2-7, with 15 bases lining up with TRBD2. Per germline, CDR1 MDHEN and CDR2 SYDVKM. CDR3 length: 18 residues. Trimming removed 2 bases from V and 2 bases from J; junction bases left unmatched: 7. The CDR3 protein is CASSLGTSGRTVAYEQYF. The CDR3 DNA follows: TGTGCCAGCAGTTTAGGGACTAGCGGGAGGACCGTAGCCTACGAGCAGTACTTC.